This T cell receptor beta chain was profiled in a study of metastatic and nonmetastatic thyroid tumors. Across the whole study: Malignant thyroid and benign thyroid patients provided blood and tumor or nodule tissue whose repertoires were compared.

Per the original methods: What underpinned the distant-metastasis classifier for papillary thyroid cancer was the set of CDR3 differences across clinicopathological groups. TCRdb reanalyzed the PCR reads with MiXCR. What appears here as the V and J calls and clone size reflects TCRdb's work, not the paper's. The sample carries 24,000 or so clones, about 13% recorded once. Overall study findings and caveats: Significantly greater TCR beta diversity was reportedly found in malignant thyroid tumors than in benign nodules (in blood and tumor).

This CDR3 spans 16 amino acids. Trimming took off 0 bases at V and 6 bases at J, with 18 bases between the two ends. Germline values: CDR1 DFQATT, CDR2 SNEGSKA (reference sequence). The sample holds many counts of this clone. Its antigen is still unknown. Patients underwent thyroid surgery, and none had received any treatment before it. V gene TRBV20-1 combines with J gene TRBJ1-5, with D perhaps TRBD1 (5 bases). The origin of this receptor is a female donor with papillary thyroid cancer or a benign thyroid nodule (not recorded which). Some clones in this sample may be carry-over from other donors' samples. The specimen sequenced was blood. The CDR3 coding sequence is TGCAGTGCTAGAGATCCAACCAGAGGGGTGATTCAGCCCCAGCATTTT. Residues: CSARDPTRGVIQPQHF.